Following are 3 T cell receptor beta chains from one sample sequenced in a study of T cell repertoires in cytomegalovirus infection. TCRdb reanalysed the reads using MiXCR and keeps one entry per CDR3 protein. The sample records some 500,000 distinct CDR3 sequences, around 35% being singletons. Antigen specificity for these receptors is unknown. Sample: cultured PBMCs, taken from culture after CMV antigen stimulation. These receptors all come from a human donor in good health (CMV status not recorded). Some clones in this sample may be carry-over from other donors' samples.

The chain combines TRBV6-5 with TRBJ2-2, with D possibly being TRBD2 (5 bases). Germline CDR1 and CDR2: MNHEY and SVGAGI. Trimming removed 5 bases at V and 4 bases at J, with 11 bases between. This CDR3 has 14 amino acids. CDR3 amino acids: CASSVDSITGELFF. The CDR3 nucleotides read TGTGCCAGCAGTGTGGACTCGATCACCGGGGAGCTGTTTTTT.

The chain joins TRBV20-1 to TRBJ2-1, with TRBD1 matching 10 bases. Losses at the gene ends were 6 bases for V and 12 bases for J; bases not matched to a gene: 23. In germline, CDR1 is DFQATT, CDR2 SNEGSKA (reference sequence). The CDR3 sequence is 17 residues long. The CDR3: CSAIDRGRLGYGPLQFF. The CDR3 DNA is TGCAGTGCCATTGACAGGGGGCGTCTGGGCTATGGGCCCTTGCAGTTCTTC.

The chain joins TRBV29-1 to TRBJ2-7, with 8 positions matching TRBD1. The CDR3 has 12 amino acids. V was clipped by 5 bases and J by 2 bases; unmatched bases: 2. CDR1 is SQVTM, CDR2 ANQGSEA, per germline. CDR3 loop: CSVTGQAYEQYF. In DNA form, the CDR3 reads TGCAGCGTTACGGGACAGGCCTACGAGCAGTACTTC.